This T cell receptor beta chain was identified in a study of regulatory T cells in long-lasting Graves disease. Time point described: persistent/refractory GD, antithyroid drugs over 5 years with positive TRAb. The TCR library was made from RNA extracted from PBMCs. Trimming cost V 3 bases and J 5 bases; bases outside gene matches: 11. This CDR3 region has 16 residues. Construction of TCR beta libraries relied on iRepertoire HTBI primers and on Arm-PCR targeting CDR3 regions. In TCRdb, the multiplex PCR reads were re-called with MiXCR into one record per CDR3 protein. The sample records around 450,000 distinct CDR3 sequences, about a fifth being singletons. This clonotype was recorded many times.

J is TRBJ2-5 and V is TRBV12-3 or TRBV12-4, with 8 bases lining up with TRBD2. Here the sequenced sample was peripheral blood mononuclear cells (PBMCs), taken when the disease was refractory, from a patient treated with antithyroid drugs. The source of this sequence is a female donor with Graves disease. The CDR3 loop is CASSFGRGGMWETQYF. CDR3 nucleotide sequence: TGTGCCAGCAGTTTCGGTCGGGGGGGCATGTGGGAGACCCAGTACTTC.